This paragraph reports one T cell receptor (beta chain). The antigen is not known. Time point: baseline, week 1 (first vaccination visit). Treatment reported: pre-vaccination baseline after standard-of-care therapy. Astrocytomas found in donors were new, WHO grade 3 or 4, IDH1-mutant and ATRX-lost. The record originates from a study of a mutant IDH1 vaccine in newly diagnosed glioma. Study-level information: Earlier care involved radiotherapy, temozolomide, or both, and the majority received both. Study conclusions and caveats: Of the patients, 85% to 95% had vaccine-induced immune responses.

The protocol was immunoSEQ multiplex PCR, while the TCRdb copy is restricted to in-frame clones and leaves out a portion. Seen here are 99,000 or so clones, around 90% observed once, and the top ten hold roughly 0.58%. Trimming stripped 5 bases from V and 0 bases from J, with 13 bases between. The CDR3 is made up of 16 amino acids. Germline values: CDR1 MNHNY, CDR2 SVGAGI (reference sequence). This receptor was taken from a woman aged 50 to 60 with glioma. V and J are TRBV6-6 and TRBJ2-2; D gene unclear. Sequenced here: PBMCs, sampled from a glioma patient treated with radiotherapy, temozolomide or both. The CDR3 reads CASSRIAPSNTGELFF. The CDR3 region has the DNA TGTGCCAGCAGTCGGATAGCCCCCTCGAACACCGGGGAGCTGTTTTTT.